This TCR beta chain was observed in a study of human T cells and chemical hapten exposure (dated by TCRdb to the early 2020s). Background for the entire study: For sensitization, 2% DPC in acetone was applied to a roughly 2 cm by roughly 2 cm area of upper inner arm skin. The study tracked peripheral blood TCR repertoire changes in vivo during primary and secondary sensitization to the hapten diphenylcyclopropenone (DPC) in alopecia patients. Roughly 30 alopecia patients provided blood for TCR sequencing at one to four time points (pre-sensitization, 2, 6 and 24 weeks). The mostly female patient cohort included alopecia areata with under or over 50% scalp involvement, alopecia totalis and alopecia universalis. Patients additionally received weekly therapeutic DPC doses to the scalp throughout the approximately 22-week study period. Libraries were combined into a pool for sequencing, and differences in TCR yield between samples came mainly from small differences in library volumes within the pool. Patch testing was done on the upper back using Finn chambers containing 0.01% DPC, and results were scored after 6 days according to International Contact Dermatitis Research Group standards. Blood samples were taken from patients before sensitization (week 0) and then at 2, 6 and about 24 weeks after DPC sensitization. The paper's findings and limits, for the study overall: Compared with pre-sensitization or healthy control sets, expanded TCRs formed significantly more large CDR3 similarity clusters, which is consistent with antigen-driven responses. After repeated subsampling, changes were observed in the strength of the expansion versus patch-test correlation and in the threshold at which the correlation became significant. Because every patient had alopecia, a presumed autoimmune disease, the patients' immune response might differ from that of healthy individuals. DPC sensitization did not change the number of TCRs with a frequency above 1 in 1000, and there was no evidence of changes in global repertoire structure. A positive correlation was found between the number of PT1 expanded TCRs and patch test score, with significance reached at thresholds 8, 16 and 32 but not 4.

This clonotype turned up a few times. Its target antigen remains unknown. Base-call qualities are not available, and no considerably larger clone is one nucleotide away. The method was RACE. The data were produced on a NextSeq 500. Library preparation attached unique molecular identifiers to individual cDNA molecules for quantitative, reproducible TCR counting. From each blood RNA sample, both TCR alpha and TCR beta chains were sequenced. Processing in the source paper ran as follows. Samples had a median of approximately 96,000 TCRs, with a range from roughly 20,000 to 690,600. V, J and CDR3 annotation of the TCR reads was carried out using the Decombinator software suite. To make PS versus PT1 abundance plots, every sample was subsampled to the same number of TCRs (28,000). Expanded TCRs were defined as absent before sensitization and observed at least eight times at the 2-week time point. TCRdb reran the public reads through fastp at Q25 and MiXCR, keeping productive beta chains. Rows are unified per CDR3 protein, each entry keeping the most common DNA and genes. The V and J calls and clone size come from TCRdb's table, not from the authors' own analysis. A total of around 300,000 distinct CDR3 sequences appear in this sample, around 5% of them only once. Under 9.5% of the sample belongs to the ten largest clones.

This specimen's time point label, interpreted: pre-sensitization, week 0. Reading the label with the study, this specimen's treatment or condition is: therapeutic diphenylcyclopropenone sensitization with weekly scalp DPC. At every patch-test visit, the blood draw took place before the patch test was put on. Patients were considered eligible if aged 18 to 70, diagnosed with alopecia and deemed suitable for DPC therapy, and patients were excluded if pregnant. Unfractionated whole blood was collected in Tempus Blood RNA tubes, and total RNA was extracted from that blood. The trim is 4 bases for V and 4 bases for J, with a gap of 16 bases between the germline ends. Reading from cysteine to phenylalanine, the CDR3 counts 15 amino acids. Just the 45-base CDR3 DNA is kept, in frame starting at base 1. In the germline V gene (reference sequence), CDR1 corresponds to LGHDT and CDR2 to YNNKEL.

The sequencing used whole blood, collected in connection with sensitization to the hapten diphenylcyclopropenone (DPC). The TCR originated in a woman between 18 and 30 years old with alopecia areata. Some clones in this sample may be carry-over from other donors' samples. The chain is encoded by TRBV3-1 joined to TRBJ1-1; 6 matching bases give a weak D call of TRBD1. The nucleotides are TGTGCCAGCAGCCCGGGACCGGGGGCGAGCACTGAAGCTTTCTTT. It specifies CASSPGPGASTEAFF.